The next 10 T cell receptor beta chains were all read from a single sample in a study of shared clonotypes between healthy human individuals. The table came from immunoSEQ multiplex PCR; TCRdb's copy has only in-frame clones and leaves some out. The repertoire holds about 2.2 million clones, just under 95% seen once, with roughly 1.7% in the top ten. CD45RO-negative, CCR7-positively selected cells formed the naive CD8 fraction, excluding terminally differentiated effector memory CD45RA+ cells. Sequencing was done on a sample of naive CD8+ T cells from PBMCs. All receptors come from a man aged 18 to 35 in good health. Some clones in this sample may be carry-over from other donors' samples.

To note about this clone: The same CDR3 also results from other DNA sequences found in this sample. The V and J genes are TRBV2 and TRBJ2-7; D could derive from TRBD1 or TRBD2 (5 bases each). Germline lookup yields CDR1 SNHLY and CDR2 FYNNEI. The CDR3 has 13 amino acids. V shed 6 bases and J shed 2 bases, with 11 bases lying between them. CDR3 protein: CASRPGRAYEQYF. CDR3 in DNA: TGTGCCAGCAGACCGGGACGGGCCTACGAGCAGTACTTC. Full variable domain (missing parts from reference TRBV2 and TRBJ2-7): EPEVTQTPSHQVTQMGQEVILRCVPISNHLYFYWYRQILGQKVEFLVSFYNNEISEKSEIFDDQFSVERPDGSNFTLKIRSTKLEDSAMYFCASRPGRAYEQYFGPGTRLTVT.

This chain links TRBV19 with TRBJ2-7, with D uncertain. CDR1 is LNHDA, CDR2 SQIVND, per germline (reference sequence). There are 13 residues in the CDR3. V was trimmed by 4 bases and J by 7 bases, leaving 14 bases between them. The CDR3 DNA reads TGTGCCAGTAGTACCGGAAGTGTAATAGAGCAGTACTTC. This codes for CASSTGSVIEQYF.

As to this clone: Additional DNA sequences in this sample encode the identical CDR3. V and J are TRBV27 and TRBJ1-2; no clear D. This CDR3 contains 13 residues. The V end lost 3 bases, the J end lost 2 bases, and 7 bases lay between the germline ends. Germline V gives CDR1 MNHEY, CDR2 SMNVEV (reference sequence). Here the CDR3 DNA reads TGTGCCAGCAGTTTGAGTTTGAACTATGGCTACACCTTC. It codes for CASSLSLNYGYTF.

The chain carries TRBV27 and TRBJ2-2; TRBD1 matches at 8 bases. The CDR3 spans 15 residues. Germline V gene lookup returns CDR1 MNHEY and CDR2 SMNVEV (reference sequence). The J segment lost 5 bases and the V segment lost 4 bases, leaving 6 bases of the junction unmatched. CDR3 sequence reads: CASSSDRGGTGELFF. The CDR3 DNA sequence: TGTGCCAGCAGTTCAGACAGGGGAGGAACCGGGGAGCTGTTTTTT.

This sequence joins TRBV9 and TRBJ2-1, with a possible D match to TRBD1 (5 bases). CDR1 is SGDLS and CDR2 is YYNGEE in the germline V gene. The length of the CDR3 is 13 residues. V lost 5 bases to trimming and J lost 4 bases, with 10 bases between them. The CDR3 here is CASSPTAYNEQFF. The CDR3, as DNA: TGTGCCAGCAGTCCGACAGCATACAATGAGCAGTTCTTC.

V usage is TRBV4-1 and J usage is TRBJ2-7; a possible D gene is TRBD2 (7 bases). Trimming left V 1 base short and J 2 bases short, with 15 bases between. Germline values: CDR1 MGHRA, CDR2 YSYEKL. This CDR3 contains 16 residues. DNA for the CDR3: TGCGCCAGCAGCCAAGCAGCGCCGGGGGGCCCCTACGAGCAGTACTTC. This gives the protein CASSQAAPGGPYEQYF.

This chain connects TRBV28 to TRBJ2-7, with D perhaps matching TRBD1 or TRBD2 (5 bases each). Trimming took 4 bases from V and 5 from J, leaving 9 bases between them. CDR3 length equals 12 residues. CDR1 and CDR2 from the germline V gene are MDHEN and SYDVKM. CDR3: CASSSRGDEQYF. Written as DNA, the CDR3 is TGTGCCAGCAGTTCCCGGGGCGACGAGCAGTACTTC.

J is TRBJ2-1 and V is TRBV7-9; no clear D gene. Trimming took off 5 bases at V and 8 bases at J, with 16 bases between the two ends. This CDR3 is 14 amino acids long. Germline V gene data show CDR1 as SEHNR and CDR2 as FQNEAQ (reference sequence). The CDR3 sequence: CASSPAGSRYEQFF. CDR3 in DNA: TGTGCCAGCAGCCCGGCCGGGTCTAGGTATGAGCAGTTCTTC.

About this clone: Distinct nucleotide sequences in the sample also encode this CDR3. CDR3 sequence (DNA): TGTGCCAGCAGCTCCCTTTACGAGCAGTACTTC. This encodes CASSSLYEQYF. This chain uses TRBV11-2 with TRBJ2-7, with no clear D. Trimming shortened V by 4 bases and J by 4 bases, and 5 bases separated the two germline ends. Germline loops: CDR1 SGHAT, CDR2 FQNNGV. The CDR3 is made up of 11 amino acids.

The chain combines TRBV19 with TRBJ2-7, with D unresolved. The CDR3 spans 11 residues. V lost 3 bases to trimming and J lost 5 bases, with 5 bases between them. Germline lookup yields CDR1 LNHDA and CDR2 SQIVND (reference sequence). Here the CDR3 DNA reads TGTGCCAGTAGTATGGGCCACGAGCAGTACTTC. Residues: CASSMGHEQYF. Full variable domain (remainder filled in from reference TRBV19 and TRBJ2-7): DGGITQSPKYLFRKEGQNVTLSCEQNLNHDAMYWYRQDPGQGLRLIYYSQIVNDFQKGDIAEGYSVSREKKESFPLTVTSAQKNPTAFYLCASSMGHEQYFGPGTRLTVT.